This T cell receptor beta chain came from a study of cytomegalovirus exposure and HLA in healthy donors. Study conclusions and caveats: Analyzed later, association rates of TCRs varied across HLA loci, with DRB1 most and HLA-C fewest. Only CMV serostatus was available as immune exposure information. Cytomegalovirus association was listed for approximately 160 TCR beta chains.

Worth noting for this clone: As yet, its antigen is unknown.

This CDR3 region has 16 residues. V was pared by 3 bases and J by 1 base, with 8 bases of the junction left unmatched. The germline gives CDR1 PRHDT, CDR2 FYEKMQ (reference sequence). PCR was performed using 60 Vbeta and 13 Jbeta primers. Profiling relied on immunoSEQ multiplex PCR, and the TCRdb table lists in-frame clones only, not all of them. The data show about 130,000 clones, roughly four fifths seen once. Sequencing input: PBMCs. The clonotype was recovered from a boy aged 5-17 years in good health and CMV-seronegative. The V gene is TRBV13, the J gene TRBJ2-7; 8 positions agree with TRBD2. CDR3 residues: CASSLTSGTRSYEQYF. CDR3 coding DNA: TGTGCCAGCAGCTTGACTTCCGGGACTAGGTCCTACGAGCAGTACTTC.